The 28 T cell receptor beta chains listed next were all sequenced from one sample in a study of blood T cells in healthy people across ages. Sample-barcoded 5' priming and a J-beta primer mix drove a second PCR of about 7 to 12 cycles. TCRdb itself ran the 5' RACE reads through MiXCR, one entry per CDR3 protein. The data contain 1.5 million to 2 million distinct CDR3 sequences, roughly a third of them singletons. Sequencing was performed on blood. Receptors were obtained from a woman aged 30 to 39 in good health.

This clonotype has just a few counts. The J gene is TRBJ2-3, the V gene TRBV6-5; D may be TRBD2 (6 bases). Trimming removed 0 bases from V and 7 bases from J, with 23 bases in between. This CDR3 is 18 amino acids long. In germline, CDR1 is MNHEY, CDR2 SVGAGI. CDR3 residues: CASSYSRREVAATNTQYF. In DNA, the CDR3 is TGTGCCAGCAGTTACTCGCGACGCGAGGTAGCGGCCACGAATACGCAGTATTTT.

This clonotype was counted many times. V gene TRBV29-1 combines with J gene TRBJ2-7; D uncertain. The germline V and J ends were trimmed by 2 bases and 1 base, with 6 bases remaining between them. CDR1 and CDR2 (germline): SQVTM, ANQGSEA. The CDR3 is 12 residues long. CDR3 nucleotides: TGCAGCGTTGAAATCAGATCCTACGAGCAGTACTTC. It encodes CSVEIRSYEQYF.

The table lists this clonotype with many counts. The V call is TRBV7-2, the J call TRBJ1-2; 8 bases are a match to TRBD1. Germline trimming cut 0 bases from V and 6 bases from J; bases unmatched to any gene: 0. The CDR3 consists of 13 residues. Germline assignment: CDR1 SGHTA and CDR2 FQGNSA. CDR3 coding DNA: TGTGCCAGCAGCTTAGCGGACAGGGATGGCTACACCTTC. Translating gives CASSLADRDGYTF.

This clonotype was seen only a few times. This CDR3 reads CAISDGLQGDTQYF. The CDR3 bases are TGTGCCATCAGTGACGGGCTTCAGGGAGATACGCAGTATTTT. This chain connects TRBV10-3 to TRBJ2-3, with D perhaps matching TRBD1 (5 bases). The V and J ends lost 3 bases and 5 bases respectively, with 12 bases between them. Germline V gene lookup returns CDR1 ENHRY and CDR2 SYGVKD. The CDR3 covers 14 residues.

This clonotype was counted a few times. The chain joins TRBV6-2 or TRBV6-3 to TRBJ2-1; 8 bases align to TRBD2. From germline, CDR1 is MNHEY and CDR2 SVGEGT. The V segment lost 7 bases and the J segment 8 bases; nucleotides outside the gene matches: 13. The CDR3 is made up of 15 amino acids. In DNA, the CDR3 is TGTGCCAGCACCCCAGGGGTAGCGGGACAAGATGAGCAGTTCTTC. Translation: CASTPGVAGQDEQFF.

The V gene is TRBV12-3 or TRBV12-4, the J gene TRBJ2-1; D may match TRBD1 or TRBD2 (6 bases each). V was cut by 5 bases and J by 12 bases, with 17 bases left in between. The CDR3 is 13 amino acids. In DNA, the CDR3 is TGTGCCAGCAGTCCTCCGGGGGCTCAGGCGCAGTTCTTC. This codes for CASSPPGAQAQFF.

Note on this clonotype: A much bigger clone sits one base away, suggesting this may be a read error. In this CDR3 the conserved last residue, phenylalanine or tryptophan, is missing, so a read error is likely. The CDR3 nucleotides read TGCGCCAGCAGCCGCCAGCGGGAGGGGATCTACAATGAGCAGTTCGTC. Protein: CASSRQREGIYNEQFV. V is TRBV5-1 and J is TRBJ2-1; TRBD2 matches at 10 bases. This CDR3 is built from 16 residues. Germline CDR1 and CDR2: SGHRS and YFSETQ. V gave up 4 bases and J gave up 3 bases; unmatched junction bases: 7.

This clonotype was seen more than once but under ten times. The chain links TRBV6-6 to TRBJ1-1; a possible D gene is TRBD1 (6 bases). The CDR3 runs 12 residues. Trimming took 7 bases from V and 3 from J, leaving 9 bases between them. Germline-derived CDR1 and CDR2 are MNHNY and SVGAGI (reference sequence). CDR3 sequence (DNA): TGTGCCAGCAAAGAGGGGGACACTGAAGCTTTCTTT. Its translation: CASKEGDTEAFF.

This chain uses TRBV11-2 with TRBJ2-1, with 14 bases that match TRBD2. The CDR3 length is 18 residues. Trimming cost V 3 bases and J 7 bases; bases outside gene matches: 11. CDR1 is SGHAT, CDR2 FQNNGV, per germline. The CDR3 loop reads CASSFQGGLAGELNEQFF. In nucleotides, the CDR3 is TGTGCCAGCAGCTTTCAGGGGGGACTAGCGGGAGAACTTAATGAGCAGTTCTTC.

This chain uses TRBV28 with TRBJ2-7; D uncertain. V was cut by 3 bases and J by 3 bases, with 9 bases left in between. Germline V lookup: CDR1 MDHEN, CDR2 SYDVKM. The CDR3 covers 13 residues. CDR3 bases: TGTGCCAGCAGTTTTGCAGGCTTCTACGAGCAGTACTTC. This sequence encodes CASSFAGFYEQYF.

The chain carries TRBV20-1 and TRBJ1-1; D ambiguous. CDR1 is DFQATT, CDR2 SNEGSKA, per germline (reference sequence). V lost 0 bases and J lost 5, with 13 bases in between. The CDR3 is 14 residues long. CDR3 nucleotides: TGCAGTGCTAGAGAGTCGCCTTCCTGGACTGAAGCTTTCTTT. This encodes CSARESPSWTEAFF.

This chain connects TRBV20-1 to TRBJ1-1; D not certain. V dropped 7 bases and J dropped 0 bases, with 12 bases sitting between them. Germline CDR1 and CDR2: DFQATT and SNEGSKA (reference sequence). The CDR3 covers 13 residues. DNA for the CDR3: TGCAGTGTCCCCAGTTCCATGAACACTGAAGCTTTCTTT. Protein: CSVPSSMNTEAFF.

The V and J genes are TRBV15 and TRBJ1-4, with D unclear. V lost 4 bases and J 8 bases, leaving 14 bases between the germline ends. The CDR3 is made up of 14 amino acids. Germline assignment: CDR1 LNHNV and CDR2 YYDKDF (reference sequence). CDR3 nucleotide sequence: TGTGCCACCAGCATTAGCGGTTCCCAAGAAAAACTGTTTTTT. It translates to CATSISGSQEKLFF.

In its sample, this clonotype was seen many times. A junction boundary mismatches the germline segment, possibly from a read error. The chain uses TRBV3-1 and TRBJ2-7, with 8 bases lining up with TRBD1. Germline V gives CDR1 LGHDT, CDR2 YNNKEL (reference sequence). The CDR3 is made up of 12 amino acids. The CDR3 is CASSRTGYEQYF. The CDR3 DNA reads TGCGCCAGCAGTCGGACAGGGTACGAGCAGTACTTC.

The chain uses TRBV28 and TRBJ2-6, with a tentative D call TRBD1 (6 bases). This CDR3 is 14 amino acids long. Trimming took 8 bases from V and 3 from J, leaving 11 bases between them. Germline V CDR1 and CDR2: MDHEN, SYDVKM. As DNA, the CDR3 is TGTGCCAGCTTAAGAGGGGGTGGGGCCAACGTCCTGACTTTC. Translation gives CASLRGGGANVLTF.

This clonotype was detected a few times. This rearrangement joins TRBV6-1 to TRBJ2-1; unclear D gene. This CDR3 is 16 amino acids long. Deletions cut 6 bases from V and 6 bases from J, with 21 bases between. From germline, CDR1 is MNHNS and CDR2 SASEGT. DNA of the CDR3: TGTGCCAGCAGCTCCGGCGGTGGTGGGCCCCGCAATGAGCAGTTCTTC. Its translation: CASSSGGGGPRNEQFF.

This clonotype was recorded only once. V usage is TRBV2 and J usage is TRBJ2-3; 14 nucleotides align to TRBD2. This CDR3 has 16 amino acids. The trim removed 6 bases at V and 6 bases at J, leaving 8 bases unmatched. From germline, CDR1 is SNHLY and CDR2 FYNNEI. Here the CDR3 reads CASSAQGLAGADTQYF. The CDR3 DNA follows: TGTGCCAGCAGCGCTCAGGGACTAGCGGGGGCGGATACGCAGTATTTT.

Concerning this clonotype: At one boundary the junction diverges from the germline segment, which might be a read error. The CDR3 is CACSWGSGGGREQFF. DNA for the CDR3: TGTGCCTGCAGTTGGGGTAGCGGGGGAGGTCGCGAGCAGTTCTTC. J is TRBJ2-1 and V is TRBV27, with 9 bases lining up with TRBD2. The CDR3 loop spans 15 amino acids. CDR1 is MNHEY and CDR2 is SMNVEV in the germline V gene (reference sequence).

This clonotype was counted only a few times. One junction end does not reproduce the germline sequence, and a read error may be involved. CDR3 in DNA: TGTGCCAGCAGGTCTCTGGACAATGGGCAGTTCTTC. Amino acids: CASRSLDNGQFF. This chain uses TRBV12-3 or TRBV12-4 with TRBJ2-1; D may be TRBD1 (5 bases). This CDR3 spans 12 amino acids.

V is TRBV28 and J is TRBJ2-3; maybe TRBD2 (6 bases). Trimming removed 3 bases from V and 8 bases from J, with 18 bases in between. The germline CDR1 and CDR2 sequences are MDHEN and SYDVKM. CDR3 length equals 15 residues. CDR3 sequence reads: CASSFSGTPMGTQYF. The CDR3 bases are TGTGCCAGCAGTTTTTCTGGGACTCCCATGGGTACGCAGTATTTT.

The chain recombines TRBV14 with TRBJ1-1; maybe TRBD1 (5 bases). The V gene lost 0 bases and the J gene lost 3 bases, with 11 bases spanning the gap. This CDR3 has 15 amino acids. The germline V gene has CDR1 SGHDN and CDR2 FVKESK. The CDR3: CASSQDPGRHTEAFF. The CDR3 DNA sequence: TGTGCCAGCAGCCAAGATCCGGGGCGGCACACTGAAGCTTTCTTT.

V and J are TRBV7-8 and TRBJ2-3; D is possibly TRBD2 (5 bases). V was clipped by 5 bases and J by 6 bases, with 15 bases between them. The V gene's germline CDR1 is SGHVS and CDR2 FQNEAQ. The CDR3 loop spans 14 amino acids. The CDR3 sequence is CASSQTRPGDTQYF. CDR3 coding DNA: TGTGCCAGCAGCCAAACTAGACCCGGGGATACGCAGTATTTT.

This sequence joins TRBV18 and TRBJ2-1, with 10 bases aligning to TRBD1. Trimming at V came to 1 base and at J to 6 bases, leaving 6 bases not matched to a gene. Per germline, CDR1 KGHSH and CDR2 LQKENI. This CDR3 spans 16 amino acids. The CDR3 protein is CASSPRRTGGINEQFF. The CDR3 DNA is TGTGCCAGCTCACCACGGCGGACAGGGGGTATCAATGAGCAGTTCTTC.

This clonotype occurred a few times. This rearrangement joins TRBV27 to TRBJ2-1; 8 bases agree with TRBD2. The CDR3 totals 18 residues. Looked up from germline, CDR1 is MNHEY and CDR2 is SMNVEV (reference sequence). With 2 bases clipped from V and 0 bases from J, the junction kept 9 bases outside the gene matches. CDR3 loop: CASSLQVSGVSSYNEQFF. The CDR3 DNA reads as TGTGCCAGCAGTTTACAAGTTAGCGGGGTCTCCTCCTACAATGAGCAGTTCTTC.

This clonotype has just a few counts. The chain has TRBV7-9 and TRBJ2-3; 12 bases are shared with TRBD2. CDR3 length equals 16 residues. V dropped 5 bases and J dropped 4; count of bases not matched to a gene: 7. Germline V gene data show CDR1 as SEHNR and CDR2 as FQNEAQ (reference sequence). The CDR3 here is CASSLTTSGSPDTQYF. CDR3 nucleotides: TGTGCCAGCAGCCTCACGACTAGCGGGAGTCCAGATACGCAGTATTTT.

This chain joins TRBV6-5 and TRBJ2-7; tentative D call: TRBD2 (6 bases). Trimming stripped 2 bases from V and 6 bases from J, with 17 bases between. Germline CDR1 and CDR2: MNHEY and SVGAGI. The CDR3 loop spans 15 amino acids. In nucleotides, the CDR3 is TGTGCCAGCAGTTACGCGGCGGGACGGAGGCGCGAGCAGTACTTC. It translates to CASSYAAGRRREQYF.

V usage is TRBV20-1 and J usage is TRBJ2-1; 7 bases align to TRBD2. CDR3 size: 13 residues. The J segment lost 9 bases and the V segment lost 3 bases, leaving 8 bases of the junction unmatched. Germline V gene data show CDR1 as DFQATT and CDR2 as SNEGSKA (reference sequence). CDR3 coding DNA: TGCAGTGCTAGTCGGGGAGGGCCAGGTGAGCAGTTCTTC. Protein: CSASRGGPGEQFF.

The rearrangement uses TRBV9 and TRBJ2-7; unclear D gene. Germline V gives CDR1 SGDLS, CDR2 YYNGEE. The CDR3 length is 15 residues. V dropped 0 bases and J dropped 1 base, with 11 bases sitting between them. This CDR3 is CASSVEPSGSYEQYF. The CDR3 nucleotides read TGTGCCAGCAGCGTAGAGCCTTCCGGTTCCTACGAGCAGTACTTC. Together with reference TRBV9 and TRBJ2-7, the CDR3 gives the full variable domain: DSGVTQTPKHLITATGQRVTLRCSPRSGDLSVYWYQQSLDQGLQFLIQYYNGEERAKGNILERFSAQQFPDLHSELNLSSLELGDSALYFCASSVEPSGSYEQYFGPGTRLTVT.